This T cell receptor (beta chain) appears in the sequencing data of a study of blood T cells in healthy people across ages. Study information: Template switching picked up about one barcoded beta molecule for each two T cells.

There are 12 residues in the CDR3. V lost 0 bases, J lost 9 bases, and 6 bases lay in between. Germline V gene data show CDR1 as SGHDN and CDR2 as FVKESK. PBMCs, at least 6.5 million per sample, were isolated. The authors ran a second PCR of roughly 6 to 12 cycles using a sample-barcoded 5' primer and a J-beta primer mix. TCRdb processed the 5' RACE reads anew with MiXCR; each CDR3 protein has one entry. The sample records roughly 1.4 million distinct CDR3 sequences, around 59% being singletons. This clonotype is a singleton in its sample. What was sequenced was blood. The sequence derives from a man younger than 35 in good health. The J gene is TRBJ2-4, the V gene TRBV14, with no clear D. The CDR3 nucleotides read TGTGCCAGCAGCCAAGATAGGGTCATTCAGTACTTC. Translation: CASSQDRVIQYF. The full variable domain, completed using reference TRBV14 and TRBJ2-4, is EAGVTQFPSHSVIEKGQTVTLRCDPISGHDNLYWYRRVMGKEIKFLLHFVKESKQDESGMPNNRFLAERTGGTYSTLKVQPAELEDSGVYFCASSQDRVIQYFGAGTRLSVL.